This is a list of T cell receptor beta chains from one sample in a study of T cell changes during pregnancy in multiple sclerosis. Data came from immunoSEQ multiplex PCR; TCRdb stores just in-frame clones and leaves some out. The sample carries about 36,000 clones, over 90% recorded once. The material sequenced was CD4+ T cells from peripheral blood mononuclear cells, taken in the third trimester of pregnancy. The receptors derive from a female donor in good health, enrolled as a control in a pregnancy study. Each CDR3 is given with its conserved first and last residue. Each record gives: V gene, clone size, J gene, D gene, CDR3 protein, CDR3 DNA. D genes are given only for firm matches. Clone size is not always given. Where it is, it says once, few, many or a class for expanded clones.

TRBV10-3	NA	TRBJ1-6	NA	CAISVKGAPLHF	TGTGCCATCAGTGTAAAGGGGGCACCCCTCCACTTT
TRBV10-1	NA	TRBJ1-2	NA	CASSGGTQDSNYGYTF	TGCGCCAGCAGTGGAGGGACACAGGATTCAAACTATGGCTACACCTTC
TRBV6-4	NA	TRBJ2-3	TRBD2	CASSDSGGPTDTQYF	TGTGCCAGCAGTGATAGCGGGGGGCCCACAGATACGCAGTATTTT
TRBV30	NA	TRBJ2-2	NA	CAWKTSAGLNTGELFF	TGTGCCTGGAAGACATCGGCGGGCCTAAACACCGGGGAGCTGTTTTTT
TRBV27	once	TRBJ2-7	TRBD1	CASSLNRGPSYEQYF	TGTGCCAGCAGTTTAAACAGGGGGCCTTCCTACGAGCAGTACTTC
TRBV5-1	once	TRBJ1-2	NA	CASSPGYSTTNYGYTF	TGCGCCAGCAGCCCAGGCTATTCGACAACTAACTATGGCTACACCTTC
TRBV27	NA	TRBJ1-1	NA	CASSTSRGIPLMNTEAFF	TGTGCCAGCAGTACAAGCAGGGGTATTCCCCTCATGAACACTGAAGCTTTCTTT
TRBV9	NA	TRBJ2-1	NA	CASSVAKAGSSYNEQFF	TGTGCCAGCAGCGTAGCCAAGGCGGGAAGCTCCTACAATGAGCAGTTCTTC
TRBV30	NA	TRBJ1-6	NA	CAWSTGKGGSPLHF	TGTGCCTGGAGCACAGGGAAAGGCGGATCACCCCTCCACTTT
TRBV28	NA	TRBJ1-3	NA	CASSSLLGGLSGNTIYF	TGTGCCAGCAGTTCATTGCTTGGGGGCCTCTCTGGAAACACCATATATTTT
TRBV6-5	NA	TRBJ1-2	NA	CASSFDSHYGYTF	TGTGCCAGCAGTTTCGACAGCCACTATGGCTACACCTTC
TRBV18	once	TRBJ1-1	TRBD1	CASSPRTGLNTEAFF	TGTGCCAGCTCACCAAGGACAGGGTTGAACACTGAAGCTTTCTTT
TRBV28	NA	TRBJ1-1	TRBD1	CASSLGTGAGTEAFF	TGTGCCAGCAGTTTAGGGACAGGGGCCGGCACTGAAGCTTTCTTT
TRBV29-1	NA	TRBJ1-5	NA	CSVVVRVGQPQHF	TGCAGCGTCGTGGTGCGGGTGGGACAGCCCCAGCATTTT
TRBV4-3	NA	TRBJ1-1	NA	CASSHADSGGTEAFF	TGCGCCAGCAGCCATGCTGACTCGGGTGGCACTGAAGCTTTCTTT
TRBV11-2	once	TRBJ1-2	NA	CASSLNLKNYGYTF	TGTGCCAGCAGTCTAAATTTAAAGAACTATGGCTACACCTTC
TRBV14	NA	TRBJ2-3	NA	CASSPRGWGTDTQYF	TGTGCCAGCAGCCCCCGGGGGTGGGGCACAGATACGCAGTATTTT
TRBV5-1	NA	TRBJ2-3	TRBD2	CASRLIAGEDTQYF	TGCGCCAGCAGGTTGATAGCGGGGGAGGATACGCAGTATTTT
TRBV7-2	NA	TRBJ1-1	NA	CASSFDRRWAFF	TGTGCCAGCAGCTTCGACAGGCGGTGGGCTTTCTTT
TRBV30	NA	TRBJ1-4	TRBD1	CAWSRGTGGEKLFF	TGTGCCTGGAGCCGGGGGACAGGCGGAGAAAAACTGTTTTTT
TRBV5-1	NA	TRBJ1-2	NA	CASSFLQGYGYTF	TGCGCCAGCAGCTTTTTGCAGGGCTATGGCTACACCTTC
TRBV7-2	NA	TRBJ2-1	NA	CASSLGGLYKEQFF	TGTGCCAGCAGCTTAGGGGGACTGTATAAAGAGCAGTTCTTC
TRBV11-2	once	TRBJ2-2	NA	CASSLRSGRRDGELFF	TGTGCCAGCAGCCTTCGTTCGGGCCGGCGGGACGGGGAGCTGTTTTTT
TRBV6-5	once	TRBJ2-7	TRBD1	CASSYDGTGATGQYF	TGTGCCAGCAGTTACGATGGGACAGGGGCTACGGGGCAGTACTTC
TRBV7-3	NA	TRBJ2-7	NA	CASSFTQGSEQYF	TGTGCCAGCAGCTTCACACAGGGAAGCGAGCAGTACTTC
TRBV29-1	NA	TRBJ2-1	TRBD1	CSVGMTGWGQINEQFF	TGCAGCGTTGGGATGACAGGGTGGGGCCAGATAAATGAGCAGTTCTTC
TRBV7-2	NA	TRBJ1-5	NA	CASSRTVSNQPQHF	TGTGCCAGCAGCCGGACAGTAAGCAATCAGCCCCAGCATTTT
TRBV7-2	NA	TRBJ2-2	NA	CATAPGLNTGELFF	TGTGCCACTGCGCCAGGACTGAACACCGGGGAGCTGTTTTTT
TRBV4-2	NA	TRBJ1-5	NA	CASSQVGDRIDQPQHF	TGTGCCAGCAGCCAAGTTGGAGACAGGATAGATCAGCCCCAGCATTTT
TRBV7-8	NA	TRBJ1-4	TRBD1	CASSLAGTANEKLFF	TGTGCCAGCAGCTTAGCAGGGACAGCTAATGAAAAACTGTTTTTT
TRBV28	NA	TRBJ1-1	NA	CASSLGLMNTEAFF	TGTGCCAGCAGTTTGGGCCTGATGAACACTGAAGCTTTCTTT
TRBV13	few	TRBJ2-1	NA	CASSPGQGRGNEQFF	TGTGCCAGCAGCCCCGGCCAGGGCAGGGGCAATGAGCAGTTCTTC
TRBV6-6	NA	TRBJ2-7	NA	CASRETVGLWQYF	TGTGCCAGCAGAGAGACTGTTGGACTATGGCAGTACTTC
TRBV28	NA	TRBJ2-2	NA	CASSFSGELFF	TGTGCCAGCAGTTTCTCCGGGGAGCTGTTTTTT
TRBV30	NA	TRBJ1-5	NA	CAWSTDSNQPQHF	TGTGCCTGGAGTACAGATAGCAATCAGCCCCAGCATTTT
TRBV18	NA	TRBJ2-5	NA	CASSGGTVLWETQYF	TGTGCCAGCTCCGGCGGGACAGTCCTTTGGGAGACCCAGTACTTC
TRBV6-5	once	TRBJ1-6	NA	CASSSRVLESPLHF	TGTGCCAGCAGTTCCAGGGTACTCGAATCACCCCTCCACTTT
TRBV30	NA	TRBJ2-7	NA	CAWSAGGPYEQYF	TGTGCCTGGAGTGCAGGGGGGCCCTACGAGCAGTACTTC
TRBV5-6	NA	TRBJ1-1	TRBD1	CASSPSPGQASLRTEAFF	TGTGCCAGCAGCCCGAGTCCGGGACAGGCATCGCTGCGCACTGAAGCTTTCTTT
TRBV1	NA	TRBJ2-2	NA	CTSSHPHPRDTGELFF	TGCACCAGCAGCCATCCCCACCCGCGGGACACCGGGGAGCTGTTTTTT
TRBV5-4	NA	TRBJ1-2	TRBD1	CASSHGQGSVGYTF	TGTGCCAGCAGCCATGGACAGGGGTCGGTTGGCTACACCTTC
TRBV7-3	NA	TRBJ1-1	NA	CASSPNREGAEAFF	TGTGCCAGCAGCCCGAATCGGGAGGGGGCTGAAGCTTTCTTT
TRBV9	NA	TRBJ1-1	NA	CASSVEPSLQGEAFF	TGTGCCAGCAGCGTAGAGCCCTCCTTACAGGGCGAAGCTTTCTTT
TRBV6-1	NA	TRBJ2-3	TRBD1	CASGRDRGTDTQYF	TGTGCCAGCGGCCGGGACAGGGGCACAGATACGCAGTATTTT
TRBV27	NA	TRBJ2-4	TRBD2	CASSFRTSGGGSKNIQYF	TGTGCCAGCAGTTTTAGGACTAGCGGGGGGGGGTCCAAAAACATTCAGTACTTC
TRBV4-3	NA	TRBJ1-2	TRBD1	CASSQVDKGQTGGYTF	TGCGCCAGCAGCCAAGTGGATAAGGGACAGACGGGCGGCTACACCTTC
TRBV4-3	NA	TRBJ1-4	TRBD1	CASSQDLVGGTANEKLFF	TGCGCCAGCAGCCAAGATCTGGTAGGGGGCACTGCCAATGAAAAACTGTTTTTT
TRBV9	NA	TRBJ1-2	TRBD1	CASSVRTGDGYTF	TGTGCCAGCAGCGTTAGGACAGGGGATGGCTACACCTTC
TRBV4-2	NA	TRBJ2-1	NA	CASSQELTGVSHEQFF	TGTGCCAGCAGCCAAGAACTGACGGGGGTGAGCCATGAGCAGTTCTTC
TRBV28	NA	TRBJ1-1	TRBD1	CASSQGGVWAFF	TGTGCCAGCAGTCAAGGGGGCGTCTGGGCTTTCTTT
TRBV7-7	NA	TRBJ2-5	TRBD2	CASTEAGGPGETQYF	TGTGCCAGCACCGAGGCGGGAGGGCCGGGGGAGACCCAGTACTTC
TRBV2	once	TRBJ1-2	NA	CASSEALLRSRDNSNGYTF	TGTGCCAGCAGTGAAGCGCTTCTAAGATCCAGGGATAACTCAAATGGCTACACCTTC
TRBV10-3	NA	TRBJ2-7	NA	CAISESPDSYYEQYF	TGTGCCATCAGTGAGAGTCCGGACAGCTACTACGAGCAGTACTTC
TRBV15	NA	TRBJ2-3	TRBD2	CATSTRSREDTQYF	TGTGCCACCAGTACGCGGTCGCGGGAGGATACGCAGTATTTT
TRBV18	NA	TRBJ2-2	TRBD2	CASSIDLAGTGELFF	TGTGCCAGCTCGATAGACCTAGCGGGCACCGGGGAGCTGTTTTTT
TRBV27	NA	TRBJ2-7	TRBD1	CASSLGDRVSVEQYF	TGTGCCAGCAGTTTAGGGGACAGGGTTTCGGTCGAGCAGTACTTC
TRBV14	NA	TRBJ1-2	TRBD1	CASSDAGGLYGYTF	TGTGCCAGCAGCGATGCAGGGGGTCTCTATGGCTACACCTTC
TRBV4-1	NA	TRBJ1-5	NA	CASSQVPGVLQPQHF	TGCGCCAGCAGTCAAGTCCCAGGGGTTTTACAGCCCCAGCATTTT
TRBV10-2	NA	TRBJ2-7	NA	CASSDPPGRALYEQYF	TGCGCCAGCAGTGACCCTCCGGGCAGGGCCCTCTACGAGCAGTACTTC
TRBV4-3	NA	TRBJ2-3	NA	CASSGGTTDTQYF	TGCGCCAGCAGCGGGGGGACGACAGATACGCAGTATTTT